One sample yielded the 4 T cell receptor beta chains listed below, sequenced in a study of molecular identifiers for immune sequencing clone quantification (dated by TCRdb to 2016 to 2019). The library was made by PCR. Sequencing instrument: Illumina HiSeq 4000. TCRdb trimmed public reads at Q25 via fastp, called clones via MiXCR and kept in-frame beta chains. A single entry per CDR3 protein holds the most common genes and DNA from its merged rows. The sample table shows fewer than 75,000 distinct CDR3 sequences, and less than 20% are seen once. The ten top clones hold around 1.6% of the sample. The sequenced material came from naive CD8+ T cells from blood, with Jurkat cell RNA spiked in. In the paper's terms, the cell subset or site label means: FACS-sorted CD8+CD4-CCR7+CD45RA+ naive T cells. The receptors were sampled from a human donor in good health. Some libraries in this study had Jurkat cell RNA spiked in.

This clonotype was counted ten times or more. CDR3: CASRQAIMNTEAFF. The CDR3 bases are TGTGCCAGCAGACAGGCCATCATGAACACTGAAGCTTTCTTT. V usage is TRBV6-5 and J usage is TRBJ1-1, with a weak D call TRBD1 (5 bases). The CDR3 length is 14 residues. V lost 6 bases and J lost 0, with 11 bases in between. Germline loops: CDR1 MNHEY, CDR2 SVGAGI.

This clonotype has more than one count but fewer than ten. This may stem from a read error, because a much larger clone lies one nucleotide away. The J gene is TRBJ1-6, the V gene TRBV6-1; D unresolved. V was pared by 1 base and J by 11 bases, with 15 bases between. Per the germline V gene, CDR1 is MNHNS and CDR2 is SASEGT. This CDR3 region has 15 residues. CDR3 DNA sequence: TGTGCCAGCAGTGAAGAAGGAGGGAGCAATCCACCCCTCCACTTT. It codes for CASSEEGGSNPPLHF.

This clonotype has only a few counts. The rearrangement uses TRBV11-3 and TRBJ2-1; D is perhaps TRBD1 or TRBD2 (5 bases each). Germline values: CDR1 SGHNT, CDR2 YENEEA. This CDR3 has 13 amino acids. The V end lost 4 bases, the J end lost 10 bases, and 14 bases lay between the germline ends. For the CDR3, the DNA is TGTGCCAGCAGCTCCCCTCCAGGGACGGAGCAGTTCTTC. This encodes CASSSPPGTEQFF.

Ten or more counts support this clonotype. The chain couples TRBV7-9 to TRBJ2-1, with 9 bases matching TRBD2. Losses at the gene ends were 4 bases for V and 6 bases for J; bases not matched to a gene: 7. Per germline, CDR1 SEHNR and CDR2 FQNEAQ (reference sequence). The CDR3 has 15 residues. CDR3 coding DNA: TGTGCCAGCAGCTCATCGGGACTAGCTTTCAATGAGCAGTTCTTC. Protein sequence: CASSSSGLAFNEQFF.